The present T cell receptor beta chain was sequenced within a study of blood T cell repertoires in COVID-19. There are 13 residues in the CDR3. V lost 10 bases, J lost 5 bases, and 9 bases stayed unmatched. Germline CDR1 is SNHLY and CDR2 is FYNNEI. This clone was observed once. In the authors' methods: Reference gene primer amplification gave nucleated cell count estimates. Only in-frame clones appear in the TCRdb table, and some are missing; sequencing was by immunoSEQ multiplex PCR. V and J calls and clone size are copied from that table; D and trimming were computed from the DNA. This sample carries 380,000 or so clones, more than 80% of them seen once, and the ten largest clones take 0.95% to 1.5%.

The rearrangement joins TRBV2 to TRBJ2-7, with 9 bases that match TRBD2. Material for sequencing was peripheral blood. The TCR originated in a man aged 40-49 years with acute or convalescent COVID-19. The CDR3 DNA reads TGTGCCACCCATAGACTAGCGGTGGACGAGCAGTACTTC. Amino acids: CATHRLAVDEQYF.